The clone carrying this T cell receptor (beta chain) was recorded only once. These data come from a study of OX40 agonist ivuxolimab in advanced cancers. V trimming: 7 bases; J trimming: 4 bases; junction bases outside the gene matches: 8. This CDR3 region has 14 residues. Germline values: CDR1 MNHNY, CDR2 SVGAGI (reference sequence). The repertoire was sequenced with immunoSEQ multiplex PCR; TCRdb's copy has only in-frame clones and lacks some. The table includes 55,000 to 70,000 clones, roughly 90% detected once. The specimen was CD4+ or CD8+ T cells sorted from blood, collected in a trial of the OX40 agonist ivuxolimab. The chain employs TRBV6-6 and TRBJ2-7, with 9 bases fitting TRBD1. This receptor was obtained from an adult with an advanced solid tumor such as melanoma, head and neck, liver or kidney cancer. The CDR3 is CASKLTGGLYEQYF. The CDR3 bases are TGTGCCAGCAAGCTAACAGGGGGCTTATACGAGCAGTACTTC.